The 8 T cell receptor beta chains reported below all come from one sample, sequenced in a study of PD-1 blockade in classical Hodgkin lymphoma. Profiled with immunoSEQ multiplex PCR; TCRdb holds only in-frame clones, not every one. The table includes roughly 50,000 clones, about 85% detected once. Following autologous stem cell transplantation, relapse occurred in every patient, and exposure to brentuximab vedotin varied. The sample in question was peripheral blood mononuclear cells (PBMCs), obtained at baseline. All receptors come from a human donor with classical Hodgkin lymphoma.

The chain is built from TRBV25-1 and TRBJ2-6, with 7 bases matching TRBD2. Germline V CDR1 and CDR2: MGHDK, SYGVNS. With 5 bases clipped from V and 4 bases from J, the junction kept 8 bases outside the gene matches. This CDR3 is built from 16 residues. The CDR3 loop reads CASSIRAGLGANVLTF. In nucleotides, the CDR3 is TGTGCCAGCAGTATCAGAGCGGGACTGGGGGCCAACGTCCTGACTTTC.

As DNA, the CDR3 is TGCGCCAGCAGAGGACTGAGGCGGCACACCGGGGAGCTGTTTTTT. It translates to CASRGLRRHTGELFF. The chain links TRBV5-1 to TRBJ2-2, with D maybe TRBD2 (5 bases). Germline V gene data show CDR1 as SGHRS and CDR2 as YFSETQ. V dropped 5 bases and J dropped 3 bases, with 14 bases sitting between them. CDR3 length equals 15 residues.

For this clone: Other DNA variants within this sample encode the same CDR3. This rearrangement joins TRBV5-1 to TRBJ2-1; TRBD2 matches 11 bases. J gave up 5 bases and V 4 bases, and 2 bases lay outside the gene matches. CDR1 and CDR2 (germline): SGHRS, YFSETQ. The CDR3 spans 14 residues. CDR3 region: CASSPGLADNEQFF. CDR3 nucleotide sequence: TGCGCCAGCAGCCCGGGACTAGCGGACAATGAGCAGTTCTTC.

V usage is TRBV7-8 and J usage is TRBJ2-7; tentative D call: TRBD2 (6 bases). The germline V gene has CDR1 SGHVS and CDR2 FQNEAQ. Trimming left V 5 bases short and J 2 bases short, with 10 bases between. This CDR3 comprises 13 residues. As DNA, the CDR3 is TGTGCCAGCAGCCCCGGAGGGCCCTACGAGCAGTACTTC. It translates to CASSPGGPYEQYF.

This rearrangement joins TRBV10-3 to TRBJ2-7; D is possibly TRBD2 (6 bases). Looked up from germline, CDR1 is ENHRY and CDR2 is SYGVKD. V was shortened by 4 bases and J by 4 bases, with 11 bases between the two germline ends. CDR3 length: 13 residues. The CDR3 nucleotides are TGTGCCATCAGTGTCATGGGGGGTTACGAGCAGTACTTC. Protein: CAISVMGGYEQYF.

The V gene is TRBV7-2, the J gene TRBJ2-1; D might be TRBD1 (5 bases). Trimming cost V 1 base and J 8 bases, with 15 bases left between them. The CDR3 contains 15 residues. Germline lookup yields CDR1 SGHTA and CDR2 FQGNSA. The DNA of the CDR3 is TGTGCCAGCAGCTTAGAGGGGTCAACAATCCATGAGCAGTTCTTC. Encoded protein: CASSLEGSTIHEQFF.

This rearrangement joins TRBV11-3 to TRBJ1-3, with TRBD1 identical over 7 bases. Germline CDR1 is SGHNT and CDR2 is YENEEA. The CDR3 sequence is 13 residues long. V lost 5 bases and J lost 8; bases outside the gene matches: 6. CDR3 bases: TGTGCCAGCAGCACGGGACAGACTCACACCATATATTTT. This encodes CASSTGQTHTIYF. Together with reference TRBV11-3 and TRBJ1-3, the CDR3 gives the full variable domain: EAGVVQSPRYKIIEKKQPVAFWCNPISGHNTLYWYLQNLGQGPELLIRYENEEAVDDSQLPKDRFSAERLKGVDSTLKIQPAELGDSAVYLCASSTGQTHTIYFGEGSWLTVV.

The V call is TRBV19, the J call TRBJ1-2, with 8 bases identical to TRBD1. Trimming took 10 bases from V and 5 from J; bases not matched to a gene: 9. The CDR3 runs 13 residues. Germline assignment: CDR1 LNHDA and CDR2 SQIVND (reference sequence). CDR3 region: CATAGQGQYGYTF. The CDR3 bases are TGTGCCACCGCCGGACAGGGACAATATGGCTACACCTTC.